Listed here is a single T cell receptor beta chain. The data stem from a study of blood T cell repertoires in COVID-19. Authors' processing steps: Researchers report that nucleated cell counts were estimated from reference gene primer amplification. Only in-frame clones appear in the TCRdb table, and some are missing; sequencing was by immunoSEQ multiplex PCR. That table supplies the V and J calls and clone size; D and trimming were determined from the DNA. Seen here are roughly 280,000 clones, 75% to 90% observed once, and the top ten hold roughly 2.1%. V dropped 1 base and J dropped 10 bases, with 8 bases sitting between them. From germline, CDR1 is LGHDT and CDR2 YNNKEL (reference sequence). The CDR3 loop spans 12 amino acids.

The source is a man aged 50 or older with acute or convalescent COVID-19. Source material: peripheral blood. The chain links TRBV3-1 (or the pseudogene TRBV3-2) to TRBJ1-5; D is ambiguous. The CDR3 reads CASSQGTGPQHF. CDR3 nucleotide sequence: TGTGCCAGCAGCCAAGGGACTGGACCCCAGCATTTT.